Following are 32 T cell receptor beta chains from one sample sequenced in a study of blood T cells in healthy people across ages. It was with a sample-barcoded 5' primer and a J-beta primer mix that a second PCR of about 6 to 12 cycles was run. Using its own MiXCR run on the 5' RACE reads, TCRdb lists one record per CDR3 protein. The sample yields around 1,500,000 distinct CDR3 sequences, roughly 27% seen once. Sequencing used blood. These receptors were taken from a woman aged 25 to 39 in good health.

The table lists this clonotype with a few counts. This rearrangement joins TRBV29-1 to TRBJ2-7; D is possibly TRBD1 (6 bases). Germline CDR1 is SQVTM and CDR2 is ANQGSEA. V gave up 4 bases and J gave up 5 bases, with 21 bases separating them. The CDR3 covers 15 residues. This CDR3 is CSVVLLAGAADEQYF. The CDR3 region has the DNA TGCAGCGTTGTCCTCCTGGCAGGGGCGGCGGACGAGCAGTACTTC.

The chain links TRBV7-2 to TRBJ2-1, with 9 bases fitting TRBD2. With 5 bases clipped from V and 4 bases from J, the junction kept 12 bases outside the gene matches. Per the germline V gene, CDR1 is SGHTA and CDR2 is FQGNSA. This CDR3 has 17 amino acids. The DNA of the CDR3 is TGTGCCAGCAGCCCCCGAAGCGGGGGGCCCCTATACAATGAGCAGTTCTTC. Translated, it gives CASSPRSGGPLYNEQFF.

This clonotype was seen many times. The V call is TRBV28, the J call TRBJ2-7; the match to TRBD1 covers 8 bases. Germline loops: CDR1 MDHEN, CDR2 SYDVKM. The CDR3 runs to 13 residues. V was pared by 3 bases and J by 6 bases, with 4 bases of the junction left unmatched. The DNA for the CDR3 is TGTGCCAGCAGTTTGACAGGGGTTAGCGAGCAGTACTTC. It encodes CASSLTGVSEQYF.

The J gene is TRBJ2-1, the V gene TRBV5-1; a possible D gene is TRBD2 (5 bases). CDR3 length equals 17 residues. The V end lost 1 base, the J end lost 10 bases, and 24 bases lay between the germline ends. The germline gives CDR1 SGHRS, CDR2 YFSETQ. The CDR3 DNA reads as TGCGCCAGCAGCTTGTTGGCCTCTATTGCGGGCCGTCAGGAGCAGTTCTTC. Translating gives CASSLLASIAGRQEQFF.

In this sample, this clonotype turned up once. One junction end does not reproduce the germline sequence, and a read error may be involved. The chain carries TRBV28 and TRBJ1-2; 7 bases fit TRBD1. Germline CDR1 MDHEN, CDR2 SYDVKM. There are 14 residues in the CDR3. The chain's CDR3 is CAGSVQGPNYGYTF. The CDR3 DNA sequence: TGTGCCGGCAGTGTACAGGGGCCAAACTATGGCTACACCTTC.

The rearrangement joins TRBV5-1 to TRBJ2-1; the D call may be TRBD1 or TRBD2 (5 bases each). V gave up 4 bases and J gave up 4 bases, with 12 bases separating them. Germline V gene sequence: CDR1 SGHRS, CDR2 YFSETQ. The CDR3 is made up of 14 amino acids. The CDR3: CASSMGRRYNEQFF. Written as DNA, the CDR3 is TGCGCCAGCAGCATGGGACGGCGGTACAATGAGCAGTTCTTC.

This sequence joins TRBV5-1 and TRBJ1-1; 9 bases agree with TRBD1. From germline, CDR1 is SGHRS and CDR2 YFSETQ. CDR3 length: 15 amino acids. J was trimmed by 6 bases and V by 2 bases; bases with no gene match: 8. The CDR3 nucleotides read TGCGCCAGCAGCTTAGGGACAGGGACGAGTCCTGAAGCTTTCTTT. Amino acids: CASSLGTGTSPEAFF.

This clonotype was seen a handful of times. V gene TRBV18 combines with J gene TRBJ2-1; D perhaps matches TRBD1 (6 bases). The CDR3 extends over 15 amino acids. Germline CDR1 and CDR2: KGHSH and LQKENI. The germline V and J ends were trimmed by 3 bases and 5 bases, with 14 bases remaining between them. The CDR3 DNA reads TGTGCCAGCTCACCTCTGGGGGCAGGCAACAATGAGCAGTTCTTC. Protein: CASSPLGAGNNEQFF.

V usage is TRBV4-2 and J usage is TRBJ2-3, with TRBD1 matching over 7 bases. The V gene end was trimmed by 0 bases and the J gene end by 4 bases; junction bases not matched to a gene: 4. Germline assignment: CDR1 LGHNA and CDR2 YNFKEQ. The CDR3 has 15 amino acids. The CDR3 DNA reads TGTGCCAGCAGCCAAGAGACAGGGTACGCAGATACGCAGTATTTT. Protein product: CASSQETGYADTQYF.

This clonotype was seen more than once but under ten times. The rearrangement uses TRBV20-1 and TRBJ1-6; tentatively, D is TRBD1 (5 bases). In germline, CDR1 is DFQATT, CDR2 SNEGSKA (reference sequence). CDR3 size: 15 residues. Trimming took off 5 bases at V and 5 bases at J, with 16 bases between the two ends. In nucleotides, the CDR3 is TGCAGTGCTGGAATTCCGGGACGGGATAATTCACCCCTCCACTTT. It translates to CSAGIPGRDNSPLHF.

This rearrangement joins TRBV24-1 to TRBJ1-2; tentative D call: TRBD1 (6 bases). This CDR3 has 14 amino acids. Germline V lookup: CDR1 KGHDR, CDR2 SFDVKD. The V end was cut by 2 bases, the J end by 7 bases, with 13 bases between. CDR3 coding DNA: TGTGCCACCAGTGATTCAGGGGTTGACTTTGGCTACACCTTC. Translating gives CATSDSGVDFGYTF.

The V call is TRBV6-2 or TRBV6-3, the J call TRBJ1-1, with D perhaps TRBD1 (5 bases). The CDR3 is made up of 13 amino acids. The germline V gene encodes CDR1 MNHEY and CDR2 SVGEGT. Trimming left V 4 bases short and J 7 bases short, with 13 bases between. The CDR3 loop is CASSSPTANEAFF. The CDR3 DNA is TGTGCCAGCAGTTCACCGACAGCAAATGAAGCTTTCTTT.

There are a few counts of this clonotype. The chain combines TRBV2 with TRBJ2-4, with D uncertain. The DNA matches TRBJ2-7 better at its end, which makes the J call doubtful. The CDR3 is 12 amino acids. CDR1 and CDR2 (germline): SNHLY, FYNNEI. The CDR3 here is CASSSPPGEQYF. The CDR3, as DNA: TGTGCCAGCAGCTCGCCCCCGGGCGAGCAGTACTTC.

Many counts were recorded for this clonotype. Relative to the germline gene, one junction end is altered; a read error may explain this. This rearrangement joins TRBV5-1 to TRBJ2-5, with TRBD2 matching over 11 bases. CDR3 size: 14 residues. Germline assignment: CDR1 SGHRS and CDR2 YFSETQ. As DNA, the CDR3 is TGTGCCAGCAGTTCAACTAGCGGGGGTGAGACCCAGTACTTC. Its protein is CASSSTSGGETQYF.

The J gene is TRBJ2-7, the V gene TRBV30, with D possibly TRBD2 on 6 matching bases. V was clipped by 4 bases and J by 6 bases, with 13 bases between them. Germline lookup yields CDR1 GTSNPN and CDR2 SVGIG (reference sequence). The CDR3 totals 12 residues. CDR3 sequence: CAWTAGRSEQYF. The CDR3 bases are TGTGCCTGGACTGCGGGGAGGAGCGAGCAGTACTTC.

The rearrangement links TRBV6-5 to TRBJ2-1, with D unresolved. There are 13 residues in the CDR3. The germline CDR1 and CDR2 sequences are MNHEY and SVGAGI. V lost 10 bases and J lost 0, with 10 bases in between. The CDR3 DNA sequence: TGTGCCAATCGGTACCTCTCCTACAATGAGCAGTTCTTC. Residues: CANRYLSYNEQFF.

This clonotype was found many times. This sequence joins TRBV6-1 and TRBJ2-7; a possible D gene is TRBD2 (5 bases). Trimming took 2 bases from V and 0 from J, leaving 11 bases between them. This CDR3 spans 15 amino acids. Germline V gives CDR1 MNHNS, CDR2 SASEGT. The CDR3: CASSESGRGSYEQYF. The DNA for the CDR3 is TGTGCCAGCAGTGAATCTGGACGGGGCTCCTACGAGCAGTACTTC.

This clonotype was detected ten times or more. V gene TRBV12-5 combines with J gene TRBJ2-7; no clear D. CDR3 length equals 13 residues. The V and J ends lost 7 bases and 0 bases respectively, with 10 bases between them. In germline, CDR1 is LGHNT, CDR2 FRNRAP. CDR3: CASAPEYSYEQYF. The CDR3 region has the DNA TGTGCTAGTGCCCCCGAGTACTCCTACGAGCAGTACTTC.

This clonotype has more than one count but fewer than ten. This rearrangement joins TRBV7-9 to TRBJ2-1; D is ambiguous. There are 16 residues in the CDR3. V lost 1 base, J lost 9 bases, and 19 bases lay in between. Germline V gene lookup returns CDR1 SEHNR and CDR2 FQNEAQ (reference sequence). CDR3 loop: CASSLGSDRPRREQFF. CDR3 coding DNA: TGTGCCAGCAGCTTAGGGTCGGACCGACCGCGCCGTGAGCAGTTCTTC.

This clonotype was picked up many times. V and J are TRBV11-2 and TRBJ2-3, with a tentative D call TRBD1 (6 bases). The V and J ends lost 5 bases and 8 bases respectively, with 14 bases between them. Germline-derived CDR1 and CDR2 are SGHAT and FQNNGV. The CDR3 sequence is 13 residues long. This CDR3 reads CASSGGFGGTQYF. The CDR3 DNA sequence: TGTGCCAGCAGCGGGGGCTTCGGAGGTACGCAGTATTTT.

The chain recombines TRBV7-3 with TRBJ2-2, with unresolved D. This CDR3 is built from 16 residues. Germline CDR1 is SGHTA and CDR2 is FQGTGA. Deletions cut 1 base from V and 0 bases from J, with 9 bases between. In DNA form, the CDR3 reads TGTGCCAGCAGCTTAAGAGCGTCTACGAACACCGGGGAGCTGTTTTTT. This translates into CASSLRASTNTGELFF.

This clonotype has more than one count but fewer than ten. The CDR3 coding sequence is TGTGCCAGCAGCCCATCGGTGGAGGGGAAGACTGAAGCTTTCTTT. It yields the protein CASSPSVEGKTEAFF. The chain employs TRBV4-2 and TRBJ1-1; D may be TRBD1 (5 bases). The CDR3 sequence is 15 residues long. CDR1 and CDR2 from the germline V gene are LGHNA and YNFKEQ. Trimming cost V 4 bases and J 5 bases, with 17 bases left between them.

This clonotype was counted a few times. The gene calls are TRBV10-3 and TRBJ2-5, with TRBD2 as a possible D gene (5 bases). The CDR3 covers 14 residues. V was cut by 5 bases and J by 2 bases, with 12 bases left in between. The germline V gene has CDR1 ENHRY and CDR2 SYGVKD. Written as DNA, the CDR3 is TGTGCCATCAGTAAACCGGGATCACAAGAGACCCAGTACTTC. This sequence encodes CAISKPGSQETQYF.

V gene TRBV5-1 combines with J gene TRBJ2-1; 12 bases match TRBD2. V shed 2 bases and J 6 bases; nucleotides not matched to a gene: 3. This CDR3 has 15 amino acids. The germline V gene encodes CDR1 SGHRS and CDR2 YFSETQ. The CDR3 loop reads CASSFTSGGINEQFF. DNA for the CDR3: TGCGCCAGCAGCTTCACTAGCGGGGGGATCAATGAGCAGTTCTTC. The complete variable domain, with remaining parts taken from reference TRBV5-1 and TRBJ2-1, reads KAGVTQTPRYLIKTRGQQVTLSCSPISGHRSVSWYQQTPGQGLQFLFEYFSETQRNKGNFPGRFSGRQFSNSRSEMNVSTLELGDSALYLCASSFTSGGINEQFFGPGTRLTVL.

This clonotype has only a few counts. In DNA form, the CDR3 reads TGTGCCAGCAGCCCAGCCCGGGGGGGTGCAGAGACCCAGTACTTC. Translated, it gives CASSPARGGAETQYF. The rearrangement joins TRBV7-9 to TRBJ2-5; 8 bases line up with TRBD2. The V gene's germline CDR1 is SEHNR and CDR2 FQNEAQ (reference sequence). The J segment lost 4 bases and the V segment lost 5 bases, leaving 9 bases of the junction unmatched. The CDR3 spans 15 residues.

This clonotype was counted a few times. The junction does not match germline at one end; this may be a read error. The chain is built from TRBV7-3 and TRBJ2-2, with TRBD1 matching over 7 bases. Germline lookup yields CDR1 SGHTA and CDR2 FQGTGA. The CDR3 spans 15 residues. The CDR3 bases are TGTACCAGCAGCCCTCGGACAGGTGGAACCGGGGAGCTGTTTTTT. It encodes CTSSPRTGGTGELFF. Variable domain in full (rest from reference TRBV7-3 and TRBJ2-2): GAGVSQTPSNKVTEKGKYVELRCDPISGHTALYWYRQSLGQGPEFLIYFQGTGAADDSGLPNDRFFAVRPEGSVSTLKIQRTERGDSAVYLCTSSPRTGGTGELFFGEGSRLTVL.

There are a few counts of this clonotype. The chain joins TRBV9 to TRBJ1-1; TRBD1 is a possible D gene (6 bases). V lost 3 bases, J lost 10 bases, and 19 bases lay in between. Germline V CDR1 and CDR2: SGDLS, YYNGEE. This CDR3 region has 14 residues. CDR3 DNA: TGTGCCAGCAGCGAAGGGGGGACTCCTCGGGGAGCTTTCTTT. This codes for CASSEGGTPRGAFF.

J is TRBJ2-3 and V is TRBV20-1; 12 bases fit TRBD2. CDR1 and CDR2 (germline): DFQATT, SNEGSKA (reference sequence). CDR3 length: 14 residues. The CDR3: CSVLTSGSSDTQYF. Written as DNA, the CDR3 is TGCAGCGTCCTGACTAGCGGGAGTTCAGATACGCAGTATTTT.

The V call is TRBV10-3, the J call TRBJ1-2; D gene unclear. This CDR3 is built from 16 residues. Germline V gene lookup returns CDR1 ENHRY and CDR2 SYGVKD. Trimming pared 9 bases from V and 3 bases from J, leaving 23 bases between. The CDR3 region is CAMSTDSGNADYGYTF. The CDR3 coding sequence is TGTGCCATGTCGACGGATTCGGGAAACGCTGACTATGGCTACACCTTC.

The chain recombines TRBV24-1 with TRBJ2-3, with a possible D match to TRBD1 (6 bases). V lost 5 bases and J lost 2, with 19 bases in between. CDR1 KGHDR and CDR2 SFDVKD come from the germline V gene. The CDR3 runs 17 residues. The CDR3 loop is CATSGVSPGDYTDTQYF. The DNA for the CDR3 is TGTGCCACCAGTGGCGTAAGCCCAGGGGATTACACAGATACGCAGTATTTT.

CDR3 protein: CASSSPRTSSYEQFF. The CDR3 region has the DNA TGTGCCAGCAGTTCCCCGAGGACTAGTAGCTATGAGCAGTTCTTC. The chain combines TRBV28 with TRBJ2-1; 7 bases fit TRBD2. This CDR3 is built from 15 residues. CDR1 is MDHEN, CDR2 SYDVKM, per germline. V gave up 4 bases and J gave up 8 bases; unmatched junction bases: 11.

This clonotype was picked up a small number of times. The chain carries TRBV20-1 and TRBJ2-7, with a possible D match to TRBD2 (6 bases). Looked up from germline, CDR1 is DFQATT and CDR2 is SNEGSKA (reference sequence). This CDR3 has 13 amino acids. V shed 6 bases and J shed 3 bases, with 15 bases lying between them. The CDR3 loop reads CSARPSADYEQYF. The CDR3 coding sequence is TGCAGTGCCCGCCCTAGCGCGGACTACGAGCAGTACTTC.